What follows are 10 T cell receptor beta chains derived from one specimen sequenced in a study of blood T cell repertoires in COVID-19. Data came from immunoSEQ multiplex PCR; TCRdb stores just in-frame clones and leaves some out. The sample contains 120,000 to 150,000 clones, around nine tenths of which appear only once. The sample was peripheral blood. The receptors shown here come from a human donor in a cohort sampled during active COVID-19.

The chain employs TRBV9 and TRBJ2-2; TRBD2 might be the D (5 bases). Germline V gives CDR1 SGDLS, CDR2 YYNGEE. Trimming stripped 3 bases from V and 2 bases from J, with 14 bases between. This CDR3 comprises 16 residues. The CDR3 here is CASSAGSSGNTGELFF. The CDR3 region has the DNA TGTGCCAGCAGCGCCGGGTCCAGCGGTAACACCGGGGAGCTGTTTTTT.

The V and J genes are TRBV10-3 and TRBJ1-6, with TRBD1 identical over 7 bases. Unmatched junction bases numbered 6, after V lost 10 bases and J lost 0 bases. Germline CDR1 reads ENHRY; CDR2 reads SYGVKD. The CDR3 spans 15 residues. The CDR3 loop reads CATGTESSYNSPLHF. CDR3 DNA: TGTGCCACCGGGACAGAGAGCTCCTATAATTCACCCCTCCACTTT.

The chain recombines TRBV5-1 with TRBJ2-3; 9 positions match TRBD2. This CDR3 contains 17 residues. V trimming: 4 bases; J trimming: 1 base; junction bases outside the gene matches: 10. The germline V gene encodes CDR1 SGHRS and CDR2 YFSETQ. CDR3 bases: TGCGCCAGCAGCCAAATAGCGGGAGCACGGGGCACAGATACGCAGTATTTT. Amino acid sequence: CASSQIAGARGTDTQYF.

The chain employs TRBV5-4 and TRBJ1-1; D is possibly TRBD1 (6 bases). This CDR3 contains 13 residues. Trimming cost V 4 bases and J 12 bases, with 19 bases left between them. The germline V gene encodes CDR1 SGHNT and CDR2 YYREEE (reference sequence). CDR3 bases: TGTGCCAGCAGCCGGGGGGGGCCTCGAGAAACTTTCTTT. This translates into CASSRGGPRETFF.

This clone was observed a handful of times. The chain has TRBV11-2 and TRBJ2-1; TRBD2 is a possible D gene (6 bases). Germline V gene lookup returns CDR1 SGHAT and CDR2 FQNNGV. V lost 1 base and J lost 7, with 14 bases in between. CDR3 length: 15 residues. Written as DNA, the CDR3 is TGTGCCAGCAGCTTAGCCCTGGGGCGGGGTAATGAGCAGTTCTTC. The encoded protein is CASSLALGRGNEQFF.

The rearrangement links TRBV6-6 to TRBJ2-1, with D possibly matching TRBD2 (6 bases). CDR1 is MNHNY, CDR2 SVGAGI, per germline (reference sequence). The CDR3 runs to 16 residues. V lost 2 bases and J lost 4, with 15 bases in between. As DNA, the CDR3 is TGTGCCAGCAGTTACGGGGGACTGGGGCCGTACAATGAGCAGTTCTTC. This codes for CASSYGGLGPYNEQFF.

The chain has TRBV5-1 and TRBJ2-2; tentative D call: TRBD1 (6 bases). The CDR3 loop spans 13 amino acids. Germline assignment: CDR1 SGHRS and CDR2 YFSETQ. V was clipped by 3 bases and J by 5 bases, with 8 bases between them. The CDR3 DNA reads TGCGCCAGCAGCTCACAGGGAACCGGGGAGCTGTTTTTT. It is translated as CASSSQGTGELFF.

V is TRBV4-1 and J is TRBJ2-3; the D gene is possibly TRBD1 (7 bases). The germline V and J ends were trimmed by 4 bases and 5 bases, with 13 bases remaining between them. The CDR3 totals 14 residues. Germline V gives CDR1 MGHRA, CDR2 YSYEKL. The CDR3 spells CASSLGRGEDTQYF. DNA for the CDR3: TGCGCCAGCAGCCTCGGCAGGGGGGAAGATACGCAGTATTTT.

The rearrangement links TRBV14 to TRBJ1-3; a possible D gene is TRBD1 (5 bases). Germline V lookup: CDR1 SGHDN, CDR2 FVKESK. The V gene lost 3 bases and the J gene lost 0 bases, with 12 bases spanning the gap. The CDR3 totals 16 residues. The CDR3 region is CASSQDTPYSGNTIYF. The CDR3 nucleotides are TGTGCCAGCAGCCAGGACACCCCTTACTCTGGAAACACCATATATTTT.

The chain combines TRBV10-3 with TRBJ1-1; D is unclear. CDR1 is ENHRY and CDR2 is SYGVKD in the germline V gene. Trimming took off 8 bases at V and 0 bases at J, with 7 bases between the two ends. The CDR3 is 12 amino acids. Written as DNA, the CDR3 is TGTGCCATCCGGGAGATGAACACTGAAGCTTTCTTT. Residues: CAIREMNTEAFF.